This T cell receptor beta chain was observed in a study of shared clonotypes between healthy human individuals. Study as a whole: Three plates each covered CD4 naive and memory; CD8 naive two, CD8 memory one.

Measured with immunoSEQ multiplex PCR; TCRdb has only the in-frame clones, and not every one. The sample carries roughly 2.5 million clones, more than 80% recorded once. J gave up 3 bases and V 3 bases, and 0 bases lay outside the gene matches. The germline V gene encodes CDR1 SGHRS and CDR2 YFSETQ. This CDR3 contains 15 residues. The V and J genes are TRBV5-1 and TRBJ2-2, with TRBD2 matching over 12 bases. The receptor comes from a man aged 18 to 30 in good health. Sequencing was performed on naive CD4+ T cells sorted from blood. Noted subset: CD45RA+ positively selected. DNA of the CDR3: TGCGCCAGCAGCTGGACTAGCGGGGACACCGGGGAGCTGTTTTTT. It translates to CASSWTSGDTGELFF.